This entry features one T cell receptor beta chain sequence. J was trimmed by 8 bases and V by 0 bases; bases with no gene match: 4. The CDR3 runs 13 residues. CDR1 SGHNT and CDR2 YYREEE come from the germline V gene (reference sequence). This record comes from a study of blood T cell repertoires in COVID-19. Study as a whole: The United States, Italy and Spain provided the acute and convalescent COVID-19 samples. Sample material is recorded as cDNA or gDNA derived from T cells, B-cell-depleted T cells, or PBMCs.

Original data processing: Cell counts per sample came from amplifying reference gene primers. The protocol was immunoSEQ multiplex PCR, while the TCRdb copy is restricted to in-frame clones and leaves out a portion. V, J and clone size are those of that table, while D and trimming were read from the DNA. The table includes 55,000 to 65,000 clones, around 88% detected once. This receptor was identified in a man in his 60s with acute or convalescent COVID-19. Sequenced input: peripheral blood. This chain uses TRBV5-4 with TRBJ1-2, with 7 bases aligning to TRBD1. The CDR3 region is CASSLGQGTGYTF. In DNA, the CDR3 is TGTGCCAGCAGCTTGGGACAGGGCACCGGCTACACCTTC.